Following are 16 T cell receptor beta chains from one sample sequenced in a study of blood T cell repertoires in COVID-19. Profiling relied on immunoSEQ multiplex PCR, and the TCRdb table lists in-frame clones only, not all of them. The sample records around 250,000 clones, roughly 89% being singletons. The specimen was peripheral blood. The source of these receptors is a woman aged 55 to 70 with COVID-19, enrolled during active disease.

This rearrangement joins TRBV7-2 to TRBJ1-5; 9 nucleotides align to TRBD1. V shed 5 bases, J shed 5 bases, and the junction held 7 bases outside the gene matches. CDR3 size: 15 residues. Germline CDR1 reads SGHTA; CDR2 reads FQGNSA. The CDR3 DNA reads TGTGCCAGCAGCATCCGGACAGGGGAGGATCAGCCCCAGCATTTT. Protein sequence: CASSIRTGEDQPQHF.

V gene TRBV11-2 combines with J gene TRBJ2-7; D is possibly TRBD2 (5 bases). Germline V gene data show CDR1 as SGHAT and CDR2 as FQNNGV. Trimming shortened V by 1 base and J by 1 base, and 11 bases separated the two germline ends. This CDR3 has 15 amino acids. Here the CDR3 reads CASSLGNEGSYEQYF. The CDR3 DNA is TGTGCCAGCAGCTTAGGGAATGAGGGATCCTACGAGCAGTACTTC.

The chain has TRBV3-1 (or the pseudogene TRBV3-2) and TRBJ1-6, with D perhaps TRBD1 (6 bases). CDR1 is LGHDT and CDR2 is YNNKEL in the germline V gene (reference sequence). The CDR3 length is 14 residues. The ends were cut back, 4 bases at V and 6 bases at J, with 10 bases in the middle. The CDR3 coding sequence is TGTGCCAGCAGCCCGCGGACAGCTAATTCACCCCTCCACTTT. As protein: CASSPRTANSPLHF.

The rearrangement joins TRBV7-8 to TRBJ1-1; the D gene is possibly TRBD1 (5 bases). The V and J ends lost 1 base and 7 bases respectively, with 13 bases between them. The CDR3 sequence is 14 residues long. CDR1 and CDR2 (germline): SGHVS, FQNEAQ. As DNA, the CDR3 is TGTGCCAGCAGCTTAGTGGTAGGGGCAGGTGAAGCTTTCTTT. Amino acids: CASSLVVGAGEAFF.

The gene calls are TRBV5-4 and TRBJ2-3; D might be TRBD2 (5 bases). This CDR3 has 16 amino acids. Germline values: CDR1 SGHNT, CDR2 YYREEE (reference sequence). V was clipped by 0 bases and J by 5 bases, with 16 bases between them. This CDR3 is CASSLGLSPAGDTQYF. CDR3 nucleotides: TGTGCCAGCAGCTTGGGACTAAGCCCGGCGGGAGATACGCAGTATTTT.

The V gene is TRBV5-1, the J gene TRBJ1-1; perhaps TRBD1 as D (5 bases). Germline values: CDR1 SGHRS, CDR2 YFSETQ. V was trimmed by 4 bases and J by 12 bases, leaving 19 bases between them. CDR3 length equals 13 residues. CDR3 protein: CASSDWMGGGSFF. CDR3 nucleotide sequence: TGCGCCAGCAGCGACTGGATGGGGGGTGGGTCTTTCTTT.

This clone appeared a few times. The J gene is TRBJ1-6, the V gene TRBV5-6; possibly TRBD1 for D (5 bases). V was cut by 2 bases and J by 7 bases, with 22 bases left in between. CDR1 is SGHDT, CDR2 YYEEEE, per germline. The CDR3 extends over 18 amino acids. The DNA for the CDR3 is TGTGCCAGCAGCTTCCGTCGGTCGACCAGGGCACTAAATTCACCCCTCCACTTT. Its translation: CASSFRRSTRALNSPLHF.

The chain joins TRBV25-1 to TRBJ2-7, with a possible D match to TRBD2 (5 bases). The CDR3 has 15 amino acids. The germline gives CDR1 MGHDK, CDR2 SYGVNS. V lost 4 bases to trimming and J lost 7 bases, with 20 bases between them. As DNA, the CDR3 is TGTGCCAGCAGTGCTTACAAGGCGGGCCTTTGGGAGCAGTACTTC. Translated: CASSAYKAGLWEQYF.

The chain combines TRBV7-8 with TRBJ1-2; 7 bases line up with TRBD1. This CDR3 spans 16 amino acids. Losses at the gene ends were 1 base for V and 1 base for J; bases not matched to a gene: 6. Germline CDR1 SGHVS, CDR2 FQNEAQ. The CDR3 sequence: CASSLVGTDINYGYTF. CDR3 DNA sequence: TGTGCCAGCAGCTTAGTGGGGACAGATATTAACTATGGCTACACCTTC.

This clone was observed once. The chain joins TRBV18 to TRBJ1-2; 9 bases map to TRBD1. This CDR3 has 14 residues. Germline loops: CDR1 KGHSH, CDR2 LQKENI. Germline trimming cut 3 bases from V and 7 bases from J; bases unmatched to any gene: 6. Written as DNA, the CDR3 is TGTGCCAGCTCACCTCCAGCGGGACAGGGTGGCTACACCTTC. Its protein is CASSPPAGQGGYTF.

This clone was counted a single time. The chain couples TRBV19 to TRBJ2-1; perhaps TRBD1 as D (6 bases). V dropped 5 bases and J dropped 0 bases, with 11 bases sitting between them. Germline V gene data show CDR1 as LNHDA and CDR2 as SQIVND (reference sequence). The CDR3 is 15 amino acids. CDR3 coding DNA: TGTGCCAGTAGTTCCAGGGGCAGCTCCTACAATGAGCAGTTCTTC. It specifies CASSSRGSSYNEQFF.

There are a few counts of this clone. The gene calls are TRBV27 and TRBJ1-2, with 7 bases fitting TRBD1. Germline loops: CDR1 MNHEY, CDR2 SMNVEV (reference sequence). V gave up 7 bases and J gave up 3 bases; unmatched junction bases: 14. This CDR3 region has 16 residues. Here the CDR3 reads CASTAKTGASHYGYTF. CDR3 coding DNA: TGTGCCAGCACCGCTAAAACAGGGGCCTCTCACTATGGCTACACCTTC.

The J gene is TRBJ2-5, the V gene TRBV24-1, with D possibly being TRBD2 (5 bases). CDR1 and CDR2 (germline): KGHDR, SFDVKD. The CDR3 has 13 amino acids. V shed 4 bases and J shed 2 bases, with 7 bases lying between them. The CDR3 region has the DNA TGTGCCACCAGTGACGGAGGTCAAGAGACCCAGTACTTC. Translating it yields CATSDGGQETQYF.

This clone was counted once. This rearrangement joins TRBV18 to TRBJ1-2, with D possibly being TRBD1 (5 bases). Trimming removed 3 bases from V and 3 bases from J, with 11 bases in between. The CDR3 has 14 amino acids. Germline V gene sequence: CDR1 KGHSH, CDR2 LQKENI. In nucleotides, the CDR3 is TGTGCCAGCTCACCGAGCAGGGAAGACTATGGCTACACCTTC. Translation: CASSPSREDYGYTF.

The CDR3 protein is CASSLRRGDANEKLFF. CDR3 DNA: TGTGCCAGCAGCTTACGTCGGGGGGACGCTAATGAAAAACTGTTTTTT. The chain employs TRBV7-9 and TRBJ1-4; D perhaps matches TRBD1 (5 bases). Germline lookup yields CDR1 SEHNR and CDR2 FQNEAQ (reference sequence). The CDR3 is made up of 16 amino acids. Trimming cost V 2 bases and J 3 bases, with 13 bases left between them.

V and J are TRBV7-8 and TRBJ1-1, with D possibly TRBD1 on 6 matching bases. Trimming took off 1 base at V and 1 base at J, with 13 bases between the two ends. The CDR3 is made up of 16 amino acids. Per the germline V gene, CDR1 is SGHVS and CDR2 is FQNEAQ. The CDR3 sequence is CASSLGSTGTNTEAFF. CDR3 coding DNA: TGTGCCAGCAGCTTAGGATCGACAGGTACGAACACTGAAGCTTTCTTT.